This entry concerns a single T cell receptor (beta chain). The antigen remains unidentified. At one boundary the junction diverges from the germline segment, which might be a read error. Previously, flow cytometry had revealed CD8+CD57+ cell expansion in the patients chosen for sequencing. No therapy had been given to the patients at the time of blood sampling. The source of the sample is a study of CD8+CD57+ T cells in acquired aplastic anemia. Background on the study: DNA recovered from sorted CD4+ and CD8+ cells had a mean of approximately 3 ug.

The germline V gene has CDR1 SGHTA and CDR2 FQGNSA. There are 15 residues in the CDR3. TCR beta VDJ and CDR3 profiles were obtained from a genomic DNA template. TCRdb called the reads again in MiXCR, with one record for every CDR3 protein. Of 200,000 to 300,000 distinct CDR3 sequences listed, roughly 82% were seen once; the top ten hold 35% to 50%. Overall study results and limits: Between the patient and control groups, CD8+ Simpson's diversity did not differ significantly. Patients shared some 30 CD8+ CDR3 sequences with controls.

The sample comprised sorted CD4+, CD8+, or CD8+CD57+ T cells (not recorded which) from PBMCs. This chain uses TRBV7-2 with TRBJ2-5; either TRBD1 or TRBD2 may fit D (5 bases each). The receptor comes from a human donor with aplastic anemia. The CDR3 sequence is CASTLGSGPSGAHYF. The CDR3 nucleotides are TGTGCCAGCACCCTAGGCAGCGGCCCCTCTGGGGCCCACTACTTC.